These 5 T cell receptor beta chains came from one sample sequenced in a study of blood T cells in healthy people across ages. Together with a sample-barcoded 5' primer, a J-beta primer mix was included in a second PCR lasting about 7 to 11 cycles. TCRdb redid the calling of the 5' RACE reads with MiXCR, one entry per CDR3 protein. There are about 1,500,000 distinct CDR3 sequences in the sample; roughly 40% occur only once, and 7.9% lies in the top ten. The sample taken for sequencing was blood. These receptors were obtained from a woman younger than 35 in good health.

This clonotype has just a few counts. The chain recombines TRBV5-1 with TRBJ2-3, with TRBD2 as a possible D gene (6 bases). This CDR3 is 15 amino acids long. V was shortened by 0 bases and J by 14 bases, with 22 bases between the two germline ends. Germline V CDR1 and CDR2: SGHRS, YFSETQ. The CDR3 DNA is TGCGCCAGCAGCTTGGCCATGGGGGACTCGACCCATCCGTATTTT. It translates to CASSLAMGDSTHPYF.

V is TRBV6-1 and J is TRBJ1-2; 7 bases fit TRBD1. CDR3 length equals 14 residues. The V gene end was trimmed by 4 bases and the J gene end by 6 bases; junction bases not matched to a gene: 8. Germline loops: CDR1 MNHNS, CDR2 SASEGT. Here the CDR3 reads CASSVTGTEDGYTF. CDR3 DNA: TGTGCCAGCAGTGTGACCGGGACAGAGGATGGCTACACCTTC.

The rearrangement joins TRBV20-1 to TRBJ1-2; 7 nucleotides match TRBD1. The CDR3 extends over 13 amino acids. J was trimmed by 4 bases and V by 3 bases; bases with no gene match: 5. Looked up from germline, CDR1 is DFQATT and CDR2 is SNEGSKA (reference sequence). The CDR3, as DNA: TGCAGTGCTAGCCCCGGGACAGCCTATGGCTACACCTTC. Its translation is CSASPGTAYGYTF.

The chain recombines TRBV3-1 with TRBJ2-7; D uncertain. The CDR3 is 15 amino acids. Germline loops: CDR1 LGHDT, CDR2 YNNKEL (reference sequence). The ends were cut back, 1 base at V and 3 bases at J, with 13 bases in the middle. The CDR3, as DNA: TGTGCCAGCAGCCAAGGGACCAATTCCCTCTACGAGCAGTACTTC. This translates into CASSQGTNSLYEQYF.

CDR3 residues: CASTEHGAGYTF. For the CDR3, the DNA is TGTGCCAGCACCGAGCACGGGGCTGGCTACACCTTC. The J gene is TRBJ1-2, the V gene TRBV7-9, with D tentatively TRBD1 (5 bases). The germline CDR1 and CDR2 sequences are SEHNR and FQNEAQ (reference sequence). The CDR3 consists of 12 residues. The germline V and J ends were trimmed by 7 bases and 7 bases, with 13 bases remaining between them.